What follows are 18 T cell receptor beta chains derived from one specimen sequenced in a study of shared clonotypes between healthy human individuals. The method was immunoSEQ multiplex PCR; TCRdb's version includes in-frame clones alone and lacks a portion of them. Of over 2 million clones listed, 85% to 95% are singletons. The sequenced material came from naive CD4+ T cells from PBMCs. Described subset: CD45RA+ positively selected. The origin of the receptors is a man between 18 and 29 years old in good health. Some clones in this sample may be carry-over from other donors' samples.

CDR3 sequence reads: CASSPSDRYEQYF. DNA for the CDR3: TGTGCCAGCAGTCCCTCCGACAGGTACGAGCAGTACTTC. The rearrangement links TRBV27 to TRBJ2-7, with a tentative D call TRBD1 (6 bases). The CDR3 runs 13 residues. Germline CDR1 MNHEY, CDR2 SMNVEV (reference sequence). Trimming stripped 5 bases from V and 4 bases from J, with 12 bases between.

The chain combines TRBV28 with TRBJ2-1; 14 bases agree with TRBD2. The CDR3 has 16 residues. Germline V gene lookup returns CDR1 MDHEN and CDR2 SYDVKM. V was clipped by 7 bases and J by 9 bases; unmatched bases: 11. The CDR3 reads CASTPTGTSGRGEQFF. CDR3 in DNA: TGTGCCAGCACCCCAACTGGGACTAGCGGGAGAGGTGAGCAGTTCTTC. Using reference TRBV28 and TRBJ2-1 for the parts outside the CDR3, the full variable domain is DVKVTQSSRYLVKRTGEKVFLECVQDMDHENMFWYRQDPGLGLRLIYFSYDVKMKEKGDIPEGYSVSREKKERFSLILESASTNQTSMYLCASTPTGTSGRGEQFFGPGTRLTVL.

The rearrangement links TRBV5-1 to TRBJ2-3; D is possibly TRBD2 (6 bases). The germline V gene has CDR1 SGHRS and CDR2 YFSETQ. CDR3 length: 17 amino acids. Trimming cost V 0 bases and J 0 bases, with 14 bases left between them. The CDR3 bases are TGCGCCAGCAGCTTGGGCCTCGGGACTCCTAGCACAGATACGCAGTATTTT. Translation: CASSLGLGTPSTDTQYF.

CDR3 region: CASSPDEGVREMDTQYF. The CDR3 DNA reads TGTGCCAGCAGCCCGGATGAAGGCGTGCGGGAGATGGATACGCAGTATTTT. The chain joins TRBV4-2 to TRBJ2-3; 7 bases agree with TRBD2. Germline V lookup: CDR1 LGHNA, CDR2 YNFKEQ. The length of the CDR3 is 17 residues. With V trimmed by 4 bases and J by 6 bases, 16 bases remained unmatched.

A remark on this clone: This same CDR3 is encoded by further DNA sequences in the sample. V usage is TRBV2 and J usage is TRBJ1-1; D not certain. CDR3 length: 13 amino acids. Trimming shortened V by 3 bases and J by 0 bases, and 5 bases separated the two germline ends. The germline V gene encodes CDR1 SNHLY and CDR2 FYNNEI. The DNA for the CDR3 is TGTGCCAGCAGTGATGAAGTGAACACTGAAGCTTTCTTT. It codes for CASSDEVNTEAFF.

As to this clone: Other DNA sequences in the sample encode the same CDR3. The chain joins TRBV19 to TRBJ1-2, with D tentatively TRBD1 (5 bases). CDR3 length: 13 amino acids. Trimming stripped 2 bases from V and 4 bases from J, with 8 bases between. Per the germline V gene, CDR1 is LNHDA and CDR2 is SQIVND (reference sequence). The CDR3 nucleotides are TGTGCCAGTAGTATAAGAGACAGCTATGGCTACACCTTC. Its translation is CASSIRDSYGYTF.

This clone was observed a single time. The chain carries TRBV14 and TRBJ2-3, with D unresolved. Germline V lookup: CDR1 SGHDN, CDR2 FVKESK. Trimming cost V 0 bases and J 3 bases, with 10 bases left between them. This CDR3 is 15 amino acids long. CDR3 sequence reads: CASSQDRAETDTQYF. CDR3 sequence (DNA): TGTGCCAGCAGCCAAGATCGGGCGGAAACAGATACGCAGTATTTT.

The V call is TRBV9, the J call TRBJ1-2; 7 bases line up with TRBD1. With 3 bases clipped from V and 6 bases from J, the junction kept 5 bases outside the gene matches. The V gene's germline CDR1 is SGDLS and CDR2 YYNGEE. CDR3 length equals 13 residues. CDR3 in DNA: TGTGCCAGCAGCGAGACAGGGTATGATGGCTACACCTTC. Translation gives CASSETGYDGYTF.

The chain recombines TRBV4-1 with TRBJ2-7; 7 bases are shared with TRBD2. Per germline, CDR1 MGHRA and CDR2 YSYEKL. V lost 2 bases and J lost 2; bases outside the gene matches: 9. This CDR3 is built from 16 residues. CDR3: CASSQRGSGYPYEQYF. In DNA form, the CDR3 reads TGCGCCAGCAGCCAAAGGGGTAGCGGGTACCCCTACGAGCAGTACTTC.

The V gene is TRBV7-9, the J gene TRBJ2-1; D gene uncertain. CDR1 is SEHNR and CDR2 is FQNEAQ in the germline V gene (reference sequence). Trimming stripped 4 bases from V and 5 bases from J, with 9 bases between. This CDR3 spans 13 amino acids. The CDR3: CASSSPQNNEQFF. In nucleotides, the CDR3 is TGTGCCAGCAGCTCACCACAAAACAATGAGCAGTTCTTC.

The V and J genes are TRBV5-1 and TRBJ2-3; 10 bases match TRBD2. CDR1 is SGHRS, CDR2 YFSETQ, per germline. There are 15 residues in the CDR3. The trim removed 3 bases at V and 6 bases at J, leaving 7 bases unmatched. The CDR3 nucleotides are TGCGCCAGCAGCTCACTAGCGGGATGGGGGGATACGCAGTATTTT. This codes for CASSSLAGWGDTQYF.

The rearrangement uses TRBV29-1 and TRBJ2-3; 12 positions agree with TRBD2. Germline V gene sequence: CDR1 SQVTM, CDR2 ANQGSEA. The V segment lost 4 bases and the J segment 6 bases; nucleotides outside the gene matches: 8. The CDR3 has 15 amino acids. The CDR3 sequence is CSVAAGLAGWDTQYF. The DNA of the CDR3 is TGCAGCGTTGCCGCTGGACTAGCGGGATGGGATACGCAGTATTTT.

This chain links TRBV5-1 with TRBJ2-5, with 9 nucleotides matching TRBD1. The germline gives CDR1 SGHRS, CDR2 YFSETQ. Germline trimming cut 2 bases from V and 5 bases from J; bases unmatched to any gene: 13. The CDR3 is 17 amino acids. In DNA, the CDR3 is TGCGCCAGCAGCTTAACCCGAACGATTGACAGGGGGGAGACCCAGTACTTC. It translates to CASSLTRTIDRGETQYF.

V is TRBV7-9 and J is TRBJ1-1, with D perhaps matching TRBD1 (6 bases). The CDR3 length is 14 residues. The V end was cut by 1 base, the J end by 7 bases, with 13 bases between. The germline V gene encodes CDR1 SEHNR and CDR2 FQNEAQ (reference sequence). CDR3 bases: TGTGCCAGCAGCTTAGAGTACAGGGCACTTGAAGCTTTCTTT. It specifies CASSLEYRALEAFF.

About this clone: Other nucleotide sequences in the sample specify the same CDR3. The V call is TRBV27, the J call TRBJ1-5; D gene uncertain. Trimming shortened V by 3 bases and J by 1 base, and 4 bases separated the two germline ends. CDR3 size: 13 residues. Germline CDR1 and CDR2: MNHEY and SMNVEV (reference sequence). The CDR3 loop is CASSLESNQPQHF. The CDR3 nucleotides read TGTGCCAGCAGTTTGGAAAGCAATCAGCCCCAGCATTTT.

The CDR3 DNA is TGCCCCCGCTCGGGGGGACAGGGGGCACAAGAGACCCAGTACTTC. It encodes CPRSGGQGAQETQYF. This rearrangement joins TRBV21-1 to TRBJ2-5; the table names TRBD1, a call not compared with the DNA. TRBV21-1 is listed as a pseudogene. This CDR3 spans 15 amino acids.

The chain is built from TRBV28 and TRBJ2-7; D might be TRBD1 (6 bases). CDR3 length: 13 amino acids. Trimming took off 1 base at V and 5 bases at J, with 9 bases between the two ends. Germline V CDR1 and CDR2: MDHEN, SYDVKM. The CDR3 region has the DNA TGTGCCAGCAGTTTATCAGGGGACAACGAGCAGTACTTC. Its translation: CASSLSGDNEQYF.

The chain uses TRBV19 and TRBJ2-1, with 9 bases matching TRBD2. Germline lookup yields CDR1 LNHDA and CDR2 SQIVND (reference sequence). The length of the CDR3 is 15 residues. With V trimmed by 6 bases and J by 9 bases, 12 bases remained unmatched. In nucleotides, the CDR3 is TGTGCCAGTAGGACAGGAGCTAGCGGGACGGGTGAGCAGTTCTTC. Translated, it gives CASRTGASGTGEQFF.